These 28 T cell receptor beta chains came from one sample sequenced in a study of CD8 T cells in Susac syndrome. Reverse transcription of roughly 0.5 to 1 ug RNA was carried out with random hexamers. MiXCR, applied by TCRdb to the immunoSEQ multiplex PCR reads, yields one record per CDR3 protein. Here the sample spans about 140,000 distinct CDR3 sequences, 95% being singletons. Sequencing was carried out using CD4+ T cells from PBMCs. The receptor set was obtained from a human donor with Susac syndrome.

The rearrangement joins TRBV12-3 or TRBV12-4 to TRBJ1-4, with D unresolved. CDR3 length equals 12 residues. The germline V and J ends were trimmed by 6 bases and 13 bases, with 15 bases remaining between them. DNA of the CDR3: TGTGCCAGCAGCTACGGGTCCCCCGGACTGTTTTTT. It is translated as CASSYGSPGLFF.

The J gene is TRBJ2-7, the V gene TRBV15; D unclear. Germline V gives CDR1 LNHNV, CDR2 YYDKDF (reference sequence). The CDR3 is 13 residues long. Trimming left V 0 bases short and J 2 bases short, with 5 bases between. CDR3 coding DNA: TGTGCCACCAGCAGAGATCGTCCCTACGAGCAGTACTTC. The encoded protein is CATSRDRPYEQYF.

V gene TRBV18 combines with J gene TRBJ1-1; 8 positions match TRBD1. Germline loops: CDR1 KGHSH, CDR2 LQKENI. Unmatched junction bases numbered 7, after V lost 5 bases and J lost 2 bases. The CDR3 sequence is 15 residues long. The CDR3 here is CASSSRGQANTEAFF. The CDR3 DNA reads as TGTGCCAGCTCATCCCGGGGACAGGCCAACACTGAAGCTTTCTTT.

CDR3 loop: CAWSPKSTGTDYGYTF. DNA of the CDR3: TGTGCCTGGAGTCCAAAGTCGACCGGGACAGACTATGGCTACACCTTC. V usage is TRBV30 and J usage is TRBJ1-2; 7 nucleotides agree with TRBD1. From germline, CDR1 is GTSNPN and CDR2 SVGIG (reference sequence). The CDR3 runs 16 residues. V lost 2 bases to trimming and J lost 3 bases; unmatched junction nucleotides: 12.

V and J are TRBV3-1 and TRBJ1-5; 7 positions agree with TRBD1. Germline V gene lookup returns CDR1 LGHDT and CDR2 YNNKEL (reference sequence). The CDR3 covers 16 residues. V was clipped by 4 bases and J by 3 bases; unmatched bases: 9. The CDR3: CASSLTTGNPNQPQHF. As DNA, the CDR3 is TGTGCCAGCAGCCTCACGACAGGGAATCCCAATCAGCCCCAGCATTTT.

This clonotype was counted a single time. V usage is TRBV6-2 or TRBV6-3 and J usage is TRBJ1-6; TRBD1 aligns across 11 bases. Germline V gene lookup returns CDR1 MNHEY and CDR2 SVGEGT. J was trimmed by 7 bases and V by 2 bases; bases with no gene match: 1. The CDR3 spans 15 residues. CDR3 sequence reads: CASSYRDRGNSPLHF. The CDR3 nucleotides are TGTGCCAGCAGTTACCGGGACAGGGGGAATTCACCCCTCCACTTT.

V and J are TRBV30 and TRBJ1-2; possibly TRBD1 for D (5 bases). V gave up 4 bases and J gave up 10 bases, with 16 bases separating them. The CDR3 has 12 amino acids. CDR1 and CDR2 (germline): GTSNPN, SVGIG (reference sequence). CDR3 DNA: TGTGCCTGGACCGATCGACAGCGTTACTACACCTTC. Residues: CAWTDRQRYYTF.

The chain has TRBV20-1 and TRBJ2-1; D uncertain. This CDR3 has 14 residues. Per germline, CDR1 DFQATT and CDR2 SNEGSKA (reference sequence). The V gene lost 1 base and the J gene lost 2 bases, with 9 bases spanning the gap. For the CDR3, the DNA is TGCAGTGCTAGAGGTAGCCTCGCCTACAATGAGCAGTTCTTC. It is translated as CSARGSLAYNEQFF.

The chain combines TRBV5-6 with TRBJ1-2; maybe TRBD1 (6 bases). Germline V CDR1 and CDR2: SGHDT, YYEEEE. Trimming pared 4 bases from V and 6 bases from J, leaving 13 bases between. CDR3 length: 13 residues. Written as DNA, the CDR3 is TGTGCCAGCAGCGTTGGGGGGCTGGATGGCTACACCTTC. It codes for CASSVGGLDGYTF.

The rearrangement links TRBV14 to TRBJ1-2, with D uncertain. V was shortened by 0 bases and J by 5 bases, with 7 bases between the two germline ends. This CDR3 has 13 amino acids. Per the germline V gene, CDR1 is SGHDN and CDR2 is FVKESK. Written as DNA, the CDR3 is TGTGCCAGCAGCCAAGAGAGGCATTATGGCTACACCTTC. This gives the protein CASSQERHYGYTF.

In this sample, this clonotype turned up once. This chain connects TRBV28 to TRBJ1-5; TRBD1 might be the D (5 bases). Germline V gives CDR1 MDHEN, CDR2 SYDVKM. Trimming removed 3 bases at V and 9 bases at J, with 21 bases between. The CDR3 spans 16 residues. DNA for the CDR3: TGTGCCAGCAGTTTGGGGAGGGACCTCCGGGGAGGGCCCCAGCATTTT. Residues: CASSLGRDLRGGPQHF.

The gene calls are TRBV29-1 and TRBJ2-3, with 12 bases aligning to TRBD2. From germline, CDR1 is SQVTM and CDR2 ANQGSEA. This CDR3 contains 14 residues. V was pared by 2 bases and J by 6 bases, with 3 bases of the junction left unmatched. The CDR3 region has the DNA TGCAGCGTTGAACTAGCGGGAGGGTTTGATACGCAGTATTTT. It yields the protein CSVELAGGFDTQYF.

A single count supports this clonotype. The chain has TRBV5-1 and TRBJ2-3; D may be TRBD1 or TRBD2 (6 bases each). Germline lookup yields CDR1 SGHRS and CDR2 YFSETQ. The CDR3 spans 17 residues. V shed 0 bases and J shed 4 bases, with 18 bases lying between them. The CDR3 spells CASSLGPRRGTPDTQYF. The DNA of the CDR3 is TGCGCCAGCAGCTTGGGCCCCAGGAGGGGGACCCCAGATACGCAGTATTTT.

The chain joins TRBV20-1 to TRBJ1-5; D is perhaps TRBD1 (6 bases). Germline V gene lookup returns CDR1 DFQATT and CDR2 SNEGSKA (reference sequence). With 0 bases removed from V and 2 bases from J, the gap between germline ends came to 23 bases. CDR3 length equals 19 residues. The CDR3 is CSARDSWDGGTLRNQPQHF. CDR3 DNA: TGCAGTGCTAGAGATAGTTGGGACGGGGGGACACTCCGCAATCAGCCCCAGCATTTT.

This clonotype was seen just once. V usage is TRBV20-1 and J usage is TRBJ2-7; D is unresolved. The CDR3 is 13 residues long. The germline V gene encodes CDR1 DFQATT and CDR2 SNEGSKA (reference sequence). Between the trimmed V and J ends, which lost 1 base and 6 bases, there was a span of 13 bases. This chain's CDR3 is CSARVGTMGEQYF. The DNA of the CDR3 is TGCAGTGCTAGAGTCGGCACCATGGGCGAGCAGTACTTC.

This chain joins TRBV4-2 and TRBJ2-7, with 9 nucleotides matching TRBD1. Germline V CDR1 and CDR2: LGHNA, YNFKEQ. Trimming took 5 bases from V and 3 from J; bases not matched to a gene: 5. This CDR3 is built from 14 residues. The CDR3 region is CASSTRQGGYEQYF. CDR3 DNA sequence: TGTGCCAGCAGCACGAGACAGGGGGGCTACGAGCAGTACTTC.

The chain is built from TRBV5-1 and TRBJ2-5, with D hard to call. The germline V gene encodes CDR1 SGHRS and CDR2 YFSETQ. The V and J ends lost 0 bases and 4 bases respectively, with 13 bases between them. The CDR3 sequence is 15 residues long. CDR3 sequence (DNA): TGCGCCAGCAGCTTGGTTACCGTAGTAGGAGAGACCCAGTACTTC. As protein: CASSLVTVVGETQYF.

The chain uses TRBV5-4 and TRBJ1-1; a possible D gene is TRBD1 (5 bases). Germline loops: CDR1 SGHNT, CDR2 YYREEE (reference sequence). The V end was cut by 4 bases, the J end by 2 bases, with 12 bases between. This CDR3 is built from 14 residues. CDR3 DNA sequence: TGTGCCAGCAGCCTCAGGGCCGCTAACACTGAAGCTTTCTTT. Amino acid sequence: CASSLRAANTEAFF.

In the case of this clonotype: One end of the junction fails to match germline, which may point to a read error. The chain couples TRBV2 to TRBJ2-7; TRBD1 is a possible D gene (6 bases). The germline V gene has CDR1 SNHLY and CDR2 FYNNEI. CDR3 length: 17 residues. CDR3 region: CATSRTESSSLAGEQYF. The CDR3 DNA follows: TGTGCCACCAGTCGGACAGAAAGCTCCTCTCTTGCAGGGGAGCAGTACTTC.

The sample holds a few counts of this clonotype. The chain links TRBV7-2 to TRBJ2-7, with TRBD2 matching over 9 bases. Germline loops: CDR1 SGHTA, CDR2 FQGNSA. CDR3 length: 15 residues. After removal of 1 base from V and 2 bases from J, the junction contained 3 bases not matched to a gene. The CDR3 coding sequence is TGTGCCAGCAGCTTAGGACTAGCGGCGGCCTACGAGCAGTACTTC. Translation gives CASSLGLAAAYEQYF. The full variable domain, in which reference TRBV7-2 and TRBJ2-7 provide the parts outside the CDR3, is GAGVSQSPSNKVTEKGKDVELRCDPISGHTALYWYRQSLGQGLEFLIYFQGNSAPDKSGLPSDRFSAERTGGSVSTLTIQRTQQEDSAVYLCASSLGLAAAYEQYFGPGTRLTVT.

The chain has TRBV4-3 and TRBJ2-1; 10 bases line up with TRBD2. V trimming: 4 bases; J trimming: 6 bases; junction bases outside the gene matches: 9. This CDR3 is 16 amino acids long. CDR1 LGHNA and CDR2 YSLEER come from the germline V gene. The CDR3 DNA is TGCGCCAGCAGCCGCACTCTAGCGGGAGTGGGCAATGAGCAGTTCTTC. Its protein is CASSRTLAGVGNEQFF.

The rearrangement links TRBV20-1 to TRBJ1-6; no firm D call. Per the germline V gene, CDR1 is DFQATT and CDR2 is SNEGSKA (reference sequence). The germline V and J ends were trimmed by 0 bases and 8 bases, with 8 bases remaining between them. The CDR3 totals 13 residues. CDR3 nucleotide sequence: TGCAGTGCTAGAGATGCACGGGATTCACCCCTCCACTTT. Its protein product is CSARDARDSPLHF.

V usage is TRBV15 and J usage is TRBJ2-5; D unclear. Germline assignment: CDR1 LNHNV and CDR2 YYDKDF (reference sequence). Trimming removed 3 bases at V and 1 base at J, with 3 bases between. There are 12 residues in the CDR3. CDR3 sequence: CATSSGQETQYF. The CDR3 coding sequence is TGTGCCACCAGCAGCGGCCAAGAGACCCAGTACTTC.

A single count supports this clonotype. The rearrangement joins TRBV20-1 to TRBJ2-7; D might be TRBD2 (6 bases). V lost 0 bases and J lost 4, with 10 bases in between. Germline-derived CDR1 and CDR2 are DFQATT and SNEGSKA (reference sequence). The length of the CDR3 is 13 residues. The CDR3 is CSAREGTVYEQYF. Here the CDR3 DNA reads TGCAGTGCTAGAGAAGGGACTGTATACGAGCAGTACTTC.

The V gene is TRBV20-1, the J gene TRBJ1-4; 9 bases align to TRBD1. After removal of 5 bases from V and 4 bases from J, the junction contained 2 bases not matched to a gene. Germline CDR1 and CDR2: DFQATT and SNEGSKA (reference sequence). The CDR3 has 13 amino acids. CDR3 protein: CSASTGGNEKLFF. In DNA form, the CDR3 reads TGCAGTGCTTCGACAGGGGGTAATGAAAAACTGTTTTTT.

This clonotype was detected once. The chain employs TRBV20-1 and TRBJ2-3; 13 bases fit TRBD2. The CDR3 has 15 amino acids. V was clipped by 6 bases and J by 5 bases; unmatched bases: 8. Per germline, CDR1 DFQATT and CDR2 SNEGSKA (reference sequence). The CDR3 region is CSARTSGGPVDTQYF. Written as DNA, the CDR3 is TGCAGTGCAAGGACTAGCGGGGGACCGGTAGATACGCAGTATTTT.

This sequence joins TRBV25-1 and TRBJ2-1, with TRBD2 as a possible D gene (6 bases). The CDR3 is 15 residues long. The V end was cut by 5 bases, the J end by 4 bases, with 15 bases between. CDR1 is MGHDK and CDR2 is SYGVNS in the germline V gene. The CDR3 loop is CASSSSGVGYNEQFF. DNA of the CDR3: TGTGCCAGCAGTTCGTCGGGAGTTGGGTACAATGAGCAGTTCTTC.

V gene TRBV30 combines with J gene TRBJ2-3; possible D gene TRBD2, 5 bases. This CDR3 spans 14 amino acids. Trimming shortened V by 8 bases and J by 0 bases, and 15 bases separated the two germline ends. Germline loops: CDR1 GTSNPN, CDR2 SVGIG (reference sequence). This chain's CDR3 is CARSGVSSTDTQYF. Here the CDR3 DNA reads TGTGCCCGAAGCGGAGTTTCTAGCACAGATACGCAGTATTTT.